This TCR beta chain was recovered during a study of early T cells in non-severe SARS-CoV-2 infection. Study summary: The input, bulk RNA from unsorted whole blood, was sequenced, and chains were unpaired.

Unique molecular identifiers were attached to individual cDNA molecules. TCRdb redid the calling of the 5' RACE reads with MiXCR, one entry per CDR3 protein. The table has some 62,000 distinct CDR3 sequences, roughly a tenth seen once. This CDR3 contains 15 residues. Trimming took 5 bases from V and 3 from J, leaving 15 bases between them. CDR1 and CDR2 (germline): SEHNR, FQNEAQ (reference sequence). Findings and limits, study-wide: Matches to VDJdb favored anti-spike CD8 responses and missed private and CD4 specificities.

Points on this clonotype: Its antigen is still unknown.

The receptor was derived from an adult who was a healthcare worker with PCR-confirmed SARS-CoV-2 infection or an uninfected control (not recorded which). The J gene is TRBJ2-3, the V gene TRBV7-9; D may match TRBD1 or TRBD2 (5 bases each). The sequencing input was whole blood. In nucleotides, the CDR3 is TGTGCCAGCAGCCTGAGGGACCAAGAAACAGATACGCAGTATTTT. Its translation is CASSLRDQETDTQYF.